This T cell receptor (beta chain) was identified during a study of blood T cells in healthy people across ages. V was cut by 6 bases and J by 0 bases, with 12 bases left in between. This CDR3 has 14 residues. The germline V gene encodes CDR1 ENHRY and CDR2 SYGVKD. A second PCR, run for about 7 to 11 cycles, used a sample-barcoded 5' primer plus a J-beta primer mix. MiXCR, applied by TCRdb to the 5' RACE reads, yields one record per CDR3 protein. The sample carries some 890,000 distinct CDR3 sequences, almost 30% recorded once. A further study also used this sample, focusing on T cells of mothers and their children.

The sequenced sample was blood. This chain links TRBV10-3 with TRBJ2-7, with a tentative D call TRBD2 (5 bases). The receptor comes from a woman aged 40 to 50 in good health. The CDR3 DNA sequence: TGTGCCATCAGGGCCACGGGGAGCTCCTACGAGCAGTACTTC. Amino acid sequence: CAIRATGSSYEQYF.